The 14 T cell receptor beta chains presented below share a single source sample, sequenced in a study of T-cell memory formation after mild COVID-19. A single record per CDR3 protein comes from TCRdb applying MiXCR to the 5' RACE reads. Of 550,000 to 700,000 distinct CDR3 sequences in the sample, more than 15% are singletons; the top ten hold 12%. What was sequenced was PBMCs or a T cell subset sorted from them (not recorded which). These receptor sequences come from an adult woman who had mild COVID-19 (a few samples of this study predate the infection). Cell type and time point are not known.

This clonotype was seen a few times. The J gene is TRBJ2-1, the V gene TRBV7-9, with 9 bases lining up with TRBD2. The germline CDR1 and CDR2 sequences are SEHNR and FQNEAQ (reference sequence). The CDR3 is 16 residues long. Germline trimming cut 4 bases from V and 8 bases from J; bases unmatched to any gene: 12. This CDR3 is CASSSLGTSWGDEQFF. The CDR3 coding sequence is TGTGCCAGCAGCTCCCTGGGGACTAGCTGGGGGGATGAGCAGTTCTTC.

This clonotype has a handful of counts. The chain carries TRBV11-3 and TRBJ2-7; 14 bases agree with TRBD2. V lost 5 bases, J lost 5 bases, and 5 bases stayed unmatched. The germline V gene encodes CDR1 SGHNT and CDR2 YENEEA. CDR3 length equals 15 residues. The CDR3 is CASSRGLAGVDEQYF. CDR3 in DNA: TGTGCCAGCAGCCGGGGACTAGCGGGAGTAGACGAGCAGTACTTC.

This clonotype appeared a few times. The genes are TRBV12-3 or TRBV12-4 and TRBJ2-1; the match to TRBD2 covers 8 bases. After removal of 3 bases from V and 4 bases from J, the junction contained 5 bases not matched to a gene. This CDR3 contains 15 residues. The CDR3 nucleotides read TGTGCCAGCAGTTTGTGGAGCGGGAGTTACAATGAGCAGTTCTTC. This codes for CASSLWSGSYNEQFF.

The chain recombines TRBV24-1 with TRBJ2-7; D might be TRBD1 (6 bases). The CDR3 has 13 residues. The V gene's germline CDR1 is KGHDR and CDR2 SFDVKD. V was trimmed by 4 bases and J by 6 bases, leaving 12 bases between them. The CDR3 here is CATSDPNRVEQYF. CDR3 sequence (DNA): TGTGCCACCAGTGACCCCAACAGGGTCGAGCAGTACTTC.

The table lists this clonotype with a few counts. The chain combines TRBV4-3 with TRBJ2-7, with 9 bases fitting TRBD1. Looked up from germline, CDR1 is LGHNA and CDR2 is YSLEER. V was pared by 0 bases and J by 2 bases, with 5 bases of the junction left unmatched. The CDR3 covers 16 residues. The CDR3: CASSQEGTGTTYEQYF. The CDR3 DNA reads as TGCGCCAGCAGCCAAGAGGGGACAGGGACCACCTACGAGCAGTACTTC.

This clonotype showed up just a few times. The chain carries TRBV12-3 or TRBV12-4 and TRBJ2-2, with D tentatively TRBD2 (5 bases). The CDR3 loop spans 13 amino acids. The ends were cut back, 1 base at V and 7 bases at J, with 7 bases in the middle. The CDR3 loop is CASSLGGIGELFF. For the CDR3, the DNA is TGTGCCAGCAGTTTAGGAGGGATCGGGGAGCTGTTTTTT.

This clonotype was picked up a small number of times. V and J are TRBV7-2 and TRBJ2-3; D call uncertain. CDR1 is SGHTA, CDR2 FQGNSA, per germline. CDR3 length: 15 residues. The V and J ends lost 2 bases and 0 bases respectively, with 9 bases between them. The CDR3 DNA sequence: TGTGCCAGCAGCTTAAACAGAGCTAGCACAGATACGCAGTATTTT. Residues: CASSLNRASTDTQYF.

CDR3 region: CASSLALLLASTDTQYF. DNA for the CDR3: TGTGCCAGCAGTTTAGCGCTACTACTAGCCAGCACAGATACGCAGTATTTT. This chain connects TRBV12-3 or TRBV12-4 to TRBJ2-3; a weak D match, TRBD2 (6 bases). V shed 0 bases and J shed 0 bases, with 13 bases lying between them. CDR3 length: 17 amino acids.

V is TRBV29-1 and J is TRBJ1-3; no clear D gene. The CDR3 spans 14 residues. V lost 3 bases, J lost 0 bases, and 9 bases lay in between. Germline V gives CDR1 SQVTM, CDR2 ANQGSEA. DNA of the CDR3: TGCAGCGTTGATATACAGAACTCTGGAAACACCATATATTTT. Translation gives CSVDIQNSGNTIYF.

The rearrangement links TRBV10-3 to TRBJ2-3, with D unclear. V dropped 3 bases and J dropped 4 bases, with 14 bases sitting between them. The CDR3 runs 15 residues. Germline CDR1 is ENHRY and CDR2 is SYGVKD. CDR3 sequence (DNA): TGTGCCATCAGTGACCAGGTGGTCGGAGCAGATACGCAGTATTTT. Amino acid sequence: CAISDQVVGADTQYF.

This chain links TRBV20-1 with TRBJ2-1; 9 bases agree with TRBD2. Germline CDR1 is DFQATT and CDR2 is SNEGSKA (reference sequence). The CDR3 length is 13 residues. J gave up 4 bases and V 3 bases, and 1 base lay outside the gene matches. The CDR3 sequence: CSASSGGYNEQFF. In DNA form, the CDR3 reads TGCAGTGCTAGTAGCGGGGGTTACAATGAGCAGTTCTTC.

CDR3 sequence reads: CATSDPGLGYNEQFF. CDR3 DNA: TGTGCCACCAGTGATCCGGGACTAGGTTACAATGAGCAGTTCTTC. The chain has TRBV24-1 and TRBJ2-1; 8 bases fit TRBD2. The germline V gene encodes CDR1 KGHDR and CDR2 SFDVKD. J gave up 4 bases and V 3 bases, and 4 bases lay outside the gene matches. This CDR3 has 15 amino acids.

V and J are TRBV7-9 and TRBJ1-2; TRBD1 might be the D (5 bases). CDR3 size: 14 residues. CDR1 and CDR2 (germline): SEHNR, FQNEAQ (reference sequence). The V end lost 2 bases, the J end lost 10 bases, and 17 bases lay between the germline ends. The CDR3 DNA reads TGTGCCAGCAGCTTACTAGGGACCTACCTCGACTACACCTTC. Protein sequence: CASSLLGTYLDYTF. The full variable domain, in which reference TRBV7-9 and TRBJ1-2 provide the parts outside the CDR3, is DTGVSQNPRHKITKRGQNVTFRCDPISEHNRLYWYRQTLGQGPEFLTYFQNEAQLEKSRLLSDRFSAERPKGSFSTLEIQRTEQGDSAMYLCASSLLGTYLDYTFGSGTRLTVV.

This clonotype was detected only a few times. This rearrangement joins TRBV12-3 or TRBV12-4 to TRBJ1-6, with 7 nucleotides matching TRBD1. V trimming: 5 bases; J trimming: 8 bases; junction bases outside the gene matches: 6. The CDR3 contains 14 residues. CDR3 nucleotides: TGTGCCAGCAGTCAACAGGGGTTGGATTCACCCCTCCACTTT. This translates into CASSQQGLDSPLHF.